Listed here is a single T cell receptor beta chain. The data stem from a study of OX40 agonist ivuxolimab in advanced cancers. The germline V gene has CDR1 SGHTA and CDR2 FQGNSA. This CDR3 is built from 15 residues. The repertoire was sequenced with immunoSEQ multiplex PCR; TCRdb's copy has only in-frame clones and lacks some. The sample has 55,000 to 65,000 clones, approximately 81% seen once. The source is an adult with an advanced solid tumor such as melanoma, head and neck, liver or kidney cancer. The sequences come from CD4+ or CD8+ T cells sorted from blood, collected in a trial of the OX40 agonist ivuxolimab. This sequence joins TRBV7-2 and TRBJ2-5; TRBD1 might be the D (5 bases). The DNA end is more similar to TRBJ2-7, so the J call may be wrong. The CDR3 DNA sequence: TGTGCCAGCAGCTTAGCGGGGCCAAGCTCCTACGAGCAGTACTTC. Amino acid sequence: CASSLAGPSSYEQYF.